These T cell receptor beta chains were read from a single sample in a study of T cell changes during pregnancy in multiple sclerosis. Profiled with immunoSEQ multiplex PCR; TCRdb holds only in-frame clones, not every one. This sample carries roughly 89,000 clones, 85% to 95% of them seen once, and the ten largest clones take 3.5% to 4.5%. Sample: peripheral blood, taken in the first trimester of pregnancy. The receptors shown here come from a female donor with multiple sclerosis, enrolled in a pregnancy study. Each CDR3 is given with its conserved first and last residue. Fields, in order: V gene, J gene, CDR3 protein.

TRBV6-5	TRBJ1-6	CASRSRQGLRSPLHF
TRBV10-3	TRBJ1-1	CAIGVGGSQTEAFF
TRBV19	TRBJ1-1	CASSVGGTEAFF
TRBV6-1	TRBJ1-6	CASSGGWGTDSNSPLHF
TRBV9	NA	CASSRDYEQYF
TRBV6-1	TRBJ1-6	CASSEATGVNSPLHF
TRBV30	TRBJ1-5	CAWSWDREVFSNQPQHF
TRBV7-8	TRBJ2-5	CASSTHRDRRGGETQYF
TRBV29-1	TRBJ2-1	CSVQGTYNEQFF
TRBV6-5	TRBJ2-1	CASSVRLAGYNEQFF
TRBV4-1	TRBJ2-2	CASSQVQYQEAGELFF
TRBV5-8	TRBJ1-2	CASSPGQGMEFTF